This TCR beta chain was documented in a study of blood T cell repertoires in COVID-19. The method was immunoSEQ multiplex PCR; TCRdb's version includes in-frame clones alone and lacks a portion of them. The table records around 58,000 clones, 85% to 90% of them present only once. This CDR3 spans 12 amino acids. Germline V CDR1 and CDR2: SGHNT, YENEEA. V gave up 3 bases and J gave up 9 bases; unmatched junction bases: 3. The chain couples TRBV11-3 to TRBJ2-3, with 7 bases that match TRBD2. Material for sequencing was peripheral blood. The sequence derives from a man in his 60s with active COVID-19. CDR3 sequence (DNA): TGTGCCAGCAGCTTTACCGGGGGGACGCAGTATTTT. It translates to CASSFTGGTQYF.